What follows describes a single T cell receptor beta chain. The target of this receptor is not known. Per-nucleotide qualities are absent, and no much larger clonotype sits a single base away. The method behind the library was the immunoSEQ multiplex PCR assay. TCRdb holds this immuneACCESS table with in-frame rearrangements only. Some clones are missing; in checked studies, unresolved V genes explain under half, and the rest has no known cause. Counted in this sample were about 160,000 clones; around 94% of them appeared once. The ten largest clones capture 14% of the sample. This specimen belongs to a study of control samples from healthy donors and cancer patients (dated by TCRdb to about 2020). The receptor was derived from a man in his 60s with colorectal cancer. The specimen was PBMCs.

The nucleotide sequence is TGCGCCAGCAGCCCCATTGAGGGGATGAACACTGAAGCTTTCTTT. Its protein is CASSPIEGMNTEAFF. The rearranged chain carries TRBV4-3 and TRBJ1-1, and TRBD1 may be the D gene, going by 5 matching bases. V lost 4 bases and J lost 0 bases; the stretch between them is 12 bases long. The germline V gene gives CDR1 as LGHNA and CDR2 as YSLEER. The CDR3 runs 15 amino acids, cysteine and phenylalanine included. This entry keeps only the CDR3 DNA: 45 bases, framed from base 1.